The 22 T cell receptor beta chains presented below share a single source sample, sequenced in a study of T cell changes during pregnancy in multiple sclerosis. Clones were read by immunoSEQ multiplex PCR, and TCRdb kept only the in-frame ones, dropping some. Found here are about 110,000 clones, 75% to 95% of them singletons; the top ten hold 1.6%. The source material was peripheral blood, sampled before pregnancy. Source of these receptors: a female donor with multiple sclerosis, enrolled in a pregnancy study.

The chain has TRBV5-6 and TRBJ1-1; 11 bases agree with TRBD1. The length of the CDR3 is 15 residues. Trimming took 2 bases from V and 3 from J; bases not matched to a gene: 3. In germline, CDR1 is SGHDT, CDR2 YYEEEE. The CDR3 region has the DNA TGTGCCAGCAGCTTCTGGGACAGGGGGGACACTGAAGCTTTCTTT. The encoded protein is CASSFWDRGDTEAFF.

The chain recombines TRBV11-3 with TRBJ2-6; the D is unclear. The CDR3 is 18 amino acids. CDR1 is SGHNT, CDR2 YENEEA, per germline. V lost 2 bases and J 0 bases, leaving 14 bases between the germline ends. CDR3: CASSLKTTGDSGANVLTF. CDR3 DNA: TGTGCCAGCAGCTTAAAAACTACTGGCGACTCTGGGGCCAACGTCCTGACTTTC.

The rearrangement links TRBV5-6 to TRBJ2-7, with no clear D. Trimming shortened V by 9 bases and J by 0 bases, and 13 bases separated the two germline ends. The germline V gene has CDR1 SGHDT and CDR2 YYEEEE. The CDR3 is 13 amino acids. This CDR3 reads CATSRLASYEQYF. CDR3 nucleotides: TGTGCCACCAGTAGACTTGCCTCCTACGAGCAGTACTTC. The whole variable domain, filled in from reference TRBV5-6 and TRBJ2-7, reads DAGVTQSPTHLIKTRGQQVTLRCSPKSGHDTVSWYQQALGQGPQFIFQYYEEEERQRGNFPDRFSGHQFPNYSSELNVNALLLGDSALYLCATSRLASYEQYFGPGTRLTVT.

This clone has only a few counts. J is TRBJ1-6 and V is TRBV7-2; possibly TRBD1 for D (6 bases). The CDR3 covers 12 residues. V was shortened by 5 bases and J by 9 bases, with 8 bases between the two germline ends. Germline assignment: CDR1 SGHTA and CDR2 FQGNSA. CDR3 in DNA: TGTGCCAGCAGCGTCAGGGGTTCACCCCTCCACTTT. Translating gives CASSVRGSPLHF. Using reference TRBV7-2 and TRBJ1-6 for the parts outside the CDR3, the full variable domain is GAGVSQSPSNKVTEKGKDVELRCDPISGHTALYWYRQSLGQGLEFLIYFQGNSAPDKSGLPSDRFSAERTGGSVSTLTIQRTQQEDSAVYLCASSVRGSPLHFGNGTRLTVT.

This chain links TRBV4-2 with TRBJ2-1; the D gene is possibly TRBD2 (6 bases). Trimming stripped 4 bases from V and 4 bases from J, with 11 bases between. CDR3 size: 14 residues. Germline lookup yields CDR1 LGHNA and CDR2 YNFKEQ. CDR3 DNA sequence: TGTGCCAGCAGCCGCGGGAATAGTTACAATGAGCAGTTCTTC. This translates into CASSRGNSYNEQFF.

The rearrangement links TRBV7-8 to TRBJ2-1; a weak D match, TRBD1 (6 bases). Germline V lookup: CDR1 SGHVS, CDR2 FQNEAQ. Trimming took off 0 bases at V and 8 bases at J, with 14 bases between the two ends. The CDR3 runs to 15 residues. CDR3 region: CASSLAGAPVDEQFF. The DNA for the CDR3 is TGTGCCAGCAGCTTAGCGGGGGCTCCGGTGGATGAGCAGTTCTTC.

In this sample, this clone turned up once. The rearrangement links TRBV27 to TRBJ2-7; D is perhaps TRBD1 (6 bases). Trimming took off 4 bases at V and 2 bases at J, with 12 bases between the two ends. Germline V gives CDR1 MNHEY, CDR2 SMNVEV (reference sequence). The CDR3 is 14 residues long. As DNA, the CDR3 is TGTGCCAGCAGTTCTTACAGGGTACCCTACGAGCAGTACTTC. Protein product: CASSSYRVPYEQYF.

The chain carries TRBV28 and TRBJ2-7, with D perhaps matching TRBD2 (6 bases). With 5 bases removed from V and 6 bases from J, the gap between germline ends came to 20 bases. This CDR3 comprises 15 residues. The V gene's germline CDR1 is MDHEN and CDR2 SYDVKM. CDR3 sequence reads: CASSQPGLLTGEQYF. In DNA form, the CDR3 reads TGTGCCAGCAGTCAGCCGGGACTCCTAACTGGCGAGCAGTACTTC. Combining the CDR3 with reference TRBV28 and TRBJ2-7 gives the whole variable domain DVKVTQSSRYLVKRTGEKVFLECVQDMDHENMFWYRQDPGLGLRLIYFSYDVKMKEKGDIPEGYSVSREKKERFSLILESASTNQTSMYLCASSQPGLLTGEQYFGPGTRLTVT.

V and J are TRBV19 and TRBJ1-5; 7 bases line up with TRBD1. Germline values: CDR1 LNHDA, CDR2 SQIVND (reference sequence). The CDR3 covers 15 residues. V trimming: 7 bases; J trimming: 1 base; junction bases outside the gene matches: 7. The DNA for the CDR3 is TGTGCCAGTAAGACTAGACAGGGAAGCAATCAGCCCCAGCATTTT. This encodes CASKTRQGSNQPQHF. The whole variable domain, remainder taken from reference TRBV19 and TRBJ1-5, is DGGITQSPKYLFRKEGQNVTLSCEQNLNHDAMYWYRQDPGQGLRLIYYSQIVNDFQKGDIAEGYSVSREKKESFPLTVTSAQKNPTAFYLCASKTRQGSNQPQHFGDGTRLSIL.

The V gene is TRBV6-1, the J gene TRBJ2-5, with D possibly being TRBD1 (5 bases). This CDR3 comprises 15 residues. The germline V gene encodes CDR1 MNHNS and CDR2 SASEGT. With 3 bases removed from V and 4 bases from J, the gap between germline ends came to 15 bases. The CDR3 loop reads CASSELVRDVETQYF. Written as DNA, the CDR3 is TGTGCCAGCAGTGAGTTGGTCAGGGATGTAGAGACCCAGTACTTC.

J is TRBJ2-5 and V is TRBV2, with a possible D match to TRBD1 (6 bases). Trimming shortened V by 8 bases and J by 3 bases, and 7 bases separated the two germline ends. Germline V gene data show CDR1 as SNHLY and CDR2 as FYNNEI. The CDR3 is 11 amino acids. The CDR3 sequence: CASSGEETQYF. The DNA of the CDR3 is TGTGCCAGCTCAGGGGAAGAGACCCAGTACTTC.

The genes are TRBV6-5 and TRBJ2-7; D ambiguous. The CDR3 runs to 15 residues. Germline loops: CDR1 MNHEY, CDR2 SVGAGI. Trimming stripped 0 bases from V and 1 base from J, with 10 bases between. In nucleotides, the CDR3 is TGTGCCAGCAGTTACTCACGTGACATTTCCTACGAGCAGTACTTC. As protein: CASSYSRDISYEQYF.

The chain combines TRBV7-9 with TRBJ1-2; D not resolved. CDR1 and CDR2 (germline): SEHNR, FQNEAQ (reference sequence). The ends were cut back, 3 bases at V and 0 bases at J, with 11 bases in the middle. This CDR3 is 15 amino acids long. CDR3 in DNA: TGTGCCAGCAGCTTTCTTAGTGCTTCTAACTATGGCTACACCTTC. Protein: CASSFLSASNYGYTF.

The chain's CDR3 is CASKGGSYEQYF. DNA of the CDR3: TGTGCCAGCAAAGGAGGCTCCTACGAGCAGTACTTC. V and J are TRBV6-5 and TRBJ2-7; a weak D match, TRBD2 (5 bases). Germline V CDR1 and CDR2: MNHEY, SVGAGI. Trimming took off 7 bases at V and 0 bases at J, with 7 bases between the two ends. This CDR3 region has 12 residues.

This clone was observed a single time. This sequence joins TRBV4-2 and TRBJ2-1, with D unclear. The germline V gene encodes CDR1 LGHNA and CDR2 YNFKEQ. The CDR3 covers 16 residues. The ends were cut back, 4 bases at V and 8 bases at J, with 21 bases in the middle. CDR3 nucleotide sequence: TGTGCCAGCAGCCTTAGTTTGATTTTGGGTAGCTATGAGCAGTTCTTC. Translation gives CASSLSLILGSYEQFF.

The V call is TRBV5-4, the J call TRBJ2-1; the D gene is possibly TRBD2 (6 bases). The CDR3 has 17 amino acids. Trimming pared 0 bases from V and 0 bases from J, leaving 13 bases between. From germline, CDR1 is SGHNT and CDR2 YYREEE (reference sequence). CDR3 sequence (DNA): TGTGCCAGCAGCTTGGCCGGCGGGGCCAGCTCCTACAATGAGCAGTTCTTC. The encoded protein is CASSLAGGASSYNEQFF.

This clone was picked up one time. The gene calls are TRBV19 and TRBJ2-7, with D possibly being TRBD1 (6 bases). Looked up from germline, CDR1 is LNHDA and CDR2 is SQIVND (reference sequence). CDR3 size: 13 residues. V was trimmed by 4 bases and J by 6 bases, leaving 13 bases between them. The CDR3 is CASSRTVRSEQYF. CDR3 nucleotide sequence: TGTGCCAGTAGTAGGACAGTAAGAAGCGAGCAGTACTTC.

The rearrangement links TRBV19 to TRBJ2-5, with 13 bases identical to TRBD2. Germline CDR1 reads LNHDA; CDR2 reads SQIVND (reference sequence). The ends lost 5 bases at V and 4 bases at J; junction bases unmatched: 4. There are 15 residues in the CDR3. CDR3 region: CASSSGLAGAETQYF. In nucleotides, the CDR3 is TGTGCCAGTAGTTCCGGACTAGCGGGGGCAGAGACCCAGTACTTC. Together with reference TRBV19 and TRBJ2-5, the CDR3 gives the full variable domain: DGGITQSPKYLFRKEGQNVTLSCEQNLNHDAMYWYRQDPGQGLRLIYYSQIVNDFQKGDIAEGYSVSREKKESFPLTVTSAQKNPTAFYLCASSSGLAGAETQYFGPGTRLLVL.

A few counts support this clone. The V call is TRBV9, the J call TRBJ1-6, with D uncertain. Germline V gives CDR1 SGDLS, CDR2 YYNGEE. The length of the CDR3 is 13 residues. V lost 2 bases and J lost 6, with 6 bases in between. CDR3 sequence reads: CASSVGSNSPLHF. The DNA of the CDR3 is TGTGCCAGCAGCGTGGGCAGTAATTCACCCCTCCACTTT.

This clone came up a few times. The CDR3 DNA reads as TGTGCCAGCAGCTTTACCAGCGGGAGTTACGAGCAGTACTTC. Protein sequence: CASSFTSGSYEQYF. The rearrangement links TRBV7-2 to TRBJ2-7; the match to TRBD2 covers 8 bases. Germline lookup yields CDR1 SGHTA and CDR2 FQGNSA. The CDR3 totals 14 residues. V was pared by 3 bases and J by 4 bases, with 5 bases of the junction left unmatched. The complete variable domain, with remaining parts taken from reference TRBV7-2 and TRBJ2-7, reads GAGVSQSPSNKVTEKGKDVELRCDPISGHTALYWYRQSLGQGLEFLIYFQGNSAPDKSGLPSDRFSAERTGGSVSTLTIQRTQQEDSAVYLCASSFTSGSYEQYFGPGTRLTVT.

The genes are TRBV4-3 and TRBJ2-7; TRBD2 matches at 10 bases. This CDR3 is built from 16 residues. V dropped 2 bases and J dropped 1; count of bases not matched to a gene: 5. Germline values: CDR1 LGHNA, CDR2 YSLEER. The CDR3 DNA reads TGCGCCAGCAGCCAACTAGCGGGGGTGTATTCCTACGAGCAGTACTTC. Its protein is CASSQLAGVYSYEQYF.

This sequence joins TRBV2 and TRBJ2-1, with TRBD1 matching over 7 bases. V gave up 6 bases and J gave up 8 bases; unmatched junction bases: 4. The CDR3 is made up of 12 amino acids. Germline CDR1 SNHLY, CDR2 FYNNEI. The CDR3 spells CASRTGFDEQFF. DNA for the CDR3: TGTGCCAGCAGGACAGGGTTCGATGAGCAGTTCTTC.